This TCR beta chain derives from a study of human T cells and chemical hapten exposure (dated by TCRdb to about 2021). In the study overall: For sensitization, 2% DPC in acetone was applied to a roughly 2 cm by roughly 2 cm area of upper inner arm skin. Peripheral blood TCR repertoire changes were tracked in vivo in alopecia patients during primary and secondary sensitization to the hapten diphenylcyclopropenone (DPC). Patients additionally received weekly therapeutic DPC doses to the scalp throughout the roughly 25-week study period. Libraries were pooled for sequencing, and per-sample TCR yields varied mainly because of small differences in library volumes within the pool. Blood samples were taken from patients before sensitization (week 0) and at 2, 6 and about 24 weeks after DPC sensitization. Blood for TCR sequencing was provided by twenty-nine alopecia patients at one to four time points (pre-sensitization, 2, 6 and 24 weeks). Patch testing was done on the upper back using Finn chambers containing 0.01% DPC, and results were scored after 6 days according to International Contact Dermatitis Research Group standards. Most of the patients in the cohort were female, and the cohort covered alopecia areata with under or over 50% scalp involvement, alopecia totalis and alopecia universalis.

Library prep was done by RACE. The data were produced on a NextSeq 500. Library preparation attached unique molecular identifiers to individual cDNA molecules for quantitative, reproducible TCR counting. Each blood RNA sample was used to sequence both TCR alpha and TCR beta chains. The authors processed their data as follows. A median of around 100,000 TCRs per sample was observed, with a range of 23,224 to 690,600. The Decombinator software suite was used to annotate V, J and CDR3 in the TCR reads. For the PS versus PT1 abundance plots, all samples were subsampled to the same number of TCRs (28,000). Expanded TCRs were defined as absent before sensitization and observed at least eight times at the 2-week time point. Using fastp at Q25 and MiXCR, TCRdb reprocessed the public reads and kept productive beta chains. When rows share a CDR3 protein, they turn into one entry using the most common DNA and genes. The V and J calls, along with clone size, are taken from TCRdb and not from the paper's own processing. Recorded for this sample are about 82,000 distinct CDR3 sequences; roughly 10% of them occurred a single time. The ten largest clones capture around 4% of the sample.

Of note for this clonotype: There is no known antigen for this receptor. Base-call qualities are not available, and no considerably larger clone is one nucleotide away.

Interpreted using the paper, the time point label stands for: patch test 1, 2 weeks after DPC sensitization. Explained via the paper, the treatment or condition label denotes: therapeutic diphenylcyclopropenone sensitization with weekly scalp DPC. At each patch-test visit, blood was drawn before the patch test was applied. Patients were considered eligible if aged 18 to 70, diagnosed with alopecia and deemed suitable for DPC therapy, and patients were excluded if pregnant. Total RNA was extracted from unfractionated whole blood collected in Tempus Blood RNA tubes. What the research found in general, with its limitations: After repeated subsampling, the strength of the expansion versus patch-test correlation and the threshold at which it became significant changed. Compared with pre-sensitization or healthy control sets, expanded TCRs formed significantly more large CDR3 similarity clusters, which is consistent with antigen-driven responses. All patients had alopecia, a presumed autoimmune disease, so their immune response might differ from that of healthy individuals. The number of TCRs above 1 in 1000 frequency did not change with DPC sensitization; there was no evidence of global repertoire structure alterations. Patch test score was positively correlated with the number of PT1 expanded TCRs, with significance at thresholds 8, 16 and 32 but not at 4.

This TCR came from a woman in her forties or fifties with alopecia areata. Some clones in this sample may be carry-over from other donors' samples. The source was whole blood, collected in connection with sensitization to the hapten diphenylcyclopropenone (DPC).

The CDR3 in this case is CATSDRGRSGRADEQFF. The sequenced DNA is TGTGCCACCAGTGATAGAGGGCGTAGCGGGAGGGCCGATGAGCAGTTCTTC. The chain uses TRBV24-1 and TRBJ2-1, with 11 central nucleotides matching TRBD2. From the cysteine up to the phenylalanine, the CDR3 has a length of 17 residues. Left in the record is the CDR3 DNA by itself, 51 bases read in frame from the first base. Trimming leaves V shorter by 3 bases and J shorter by 8 bases, with the junction holding 11 bases beyond the gene matches. The germline V gene gives CDR1 as KGHDR and CDR2 as SFDVKD.